This is a list of T cell receptor beta chains from one sample in a study of OX40 agonist ivuxolimab in advanced cancers. Libraries were prepared by immunoSEQ multiplex PCR; TCRdb keeps only in-frame clonotypes and omits some of them. Here the sample spans about 94,000 clones, around nine tenths being singletons. This specimen consisted of CD4+ or CD8+ T cells sorted from blood, obtained in a trial of the OX40 agonist ivuxolimab. These receptors were obtained from an adult with an advanced solid tumor such as melanoma, head and neck, liver or kidney cancer. CDR3s include the opening cysteine and the closing phenylalanine or tryptophan. The D gene is left open where the match is weak. Clone size, where shown, is once, few, many, or a class for clones that have expanded.

cdr3_aa: CASSENPRQTGAEAFF; cdr3_nt: TGTGCCAGCAGTGAAAATCCAAGGCAAACTGGCGCTGAAGCTTTCTTT; j_call: TRBJ1-1; d_call: .; clone_size: .; v_call: TRBV6-4
cdr3_aa: CASSRDTYNYGYTF; cdr3_nt: TGTGCCAGCAGCCGGGACACCTATAACTATGGCTACACCTTC; j_call: TRBJ1-2; d_call: .; clone_size: many; v_call: TRBV14
cdr3_aa: CASPTGSGTEAFF; cdr3_nt: TGTGCCAGCCCGACAGGGTCGGGCACTGAAGCTTTCTTT; j_call: TRBJ1-1; d_call: TRBD1; clone_size: .; v_call: TRBV6-1
cdr3_aa: CASSGPGRAGNTIYF; cdr3_nt: TGTGCCAGTAGTGGTCCAGGGAGGGCTGGAAACACCATATATTTT; j_call: TRBJ1-3; d_call: .; clone_size: .; v_call: TRBV19
cdr3_aa: CASSLAVAGTTDTQYF; cdr3_nt: TGCGCCAGCAGCTTGGCGGTAGCGGGGACCACAGATACGCAGTATTTT; j_call: TRBJ2-3; d_call: TRBD2; clone_size: .; v_call: TRBV5-1
cdr3_aa: CASSIYGGVSYNEQFF; cdr3_nt: TGTGCCAGTAGTATATACGGCGGGGTCTCCTACAATGAGCAGTTCTTC; j_call: TRBJ2-1; d_call: .; clone_size: .; v_call: TRBV19
cdr3_aa: CAISESNSGGAEQYF; cdr3_nt: TGTGCCATCAGTGAGTCGAATTCAGGGGGCGCCGAGCAGTACTTC; j_call: TRBJ2-7; d_call: TRBD1; clone_size: .; v_call: TRBV10-3
cdr3_aa: CASRKNRESSYEQYF; cdr3_nt: TGTGCCAGCAGGAAAAACAGGGAAAGCTCCTACGAGCAGTACTTC; j_call: TRBJ2-7; d_call: .; clone_size: .; v_call: TRBV6-1
cdr3_aa: CASSYSPLFGGGYTF; cdr3_nt: TGTGCCAGCAGTTACTCGCCACTTTTTGGGGGAGGCTACACCTTC; j_call: TRBJ1-2; d_call: .; clone_size: .; v_call: TRBV6-5
cdr3_aa: CASSLEGGGGQPQHF; cdr3_nt: TGCGCCAGCAGCTTGGAGGGTGGTGGGGGCCAGCCCCAGCATTTT; j_call: TRBJ1-5; d_call: .; clone_size: .; v_call: TRBV5-1
cdr3_aa: CASSSRMMTDTQYF; cdr3_nt: TGTGCCAGCAGCTCACGGATGATGACAGATACGCAGTATTTT; j_call: TRBJ2-3; d_call: .; clone_size: .; v_call: TRBV7-2
cdr3_aa: CSVAGVTEAFF; cdr3_nt: TGCAGCGTTGCAGGGGTCACTGAAGCTTTCTTT; j_call: TRBJ1-1; d_call: .; clone_size: few; v_call: TRBV29-1
cdr3_aa: CASSVGGMGNTIYF; cdr3_nt: TGTGCCAGCAGCGTAGGAGGGATGGGAAACACCATATATTTT; j_call: TRBJ1-3; d_call: .; clone_size: .; v_call: TRBV9
cdr3_aa: CASSDRLAGEDEQFF; cdr3_nt: TGCGCCAGCAGCGATAGACTAGCGGGGGAGGATGAGCAGTTCTTC; j_call: TRBJ2-1; d_call: TRBD2; clone_size: .; v_call: TRBV4-1
cdr3_aa: CASSEQGTSTDTQYF; cdr3_nt: TGTGCCAGCAGTGAACAGGGTACTAGCACAGATACGCAGTATTTT; j_call: TRBJ2-3; d_call: .; clone_size: .; v_call: TRBV6-1
cdr3_aa: CASQKDSNYGYTF; cdr3_nt: TGTGCCAGTCAAAAAGACTCTAACTATGGCTACACCTTC; j_call: TRBJ1-2; d_call: .; clone_size: .; v_call: TRBV19
cdr3_aa: CASMGRLRDTQYF; cdr3_nt: TGTGCCAGCATGGGGCGGCTCCGGGATACGCAGTATTTT; j_call: TRBJ2-3; d_call: .; clone_size: .; v_call: TRBV5-6
cdr3_aa: CASNLQGIDEKLFF; cdr3_nt: TGTGCCAGTAATCTACAGGGGATTGATGAAAAACTGTTTTTT; j_call: TRBJ1-4; d_call: TRBD1; clone_size: .; v_call: TRBV19
cdr3_aa: CASSESGSNQPQHF; cdr3_nt: TGCGCCAGCAGTGAGTCGGGAAGCAATCAGCCCCAGCATTTT; j_call: TRBJ1-5; d_call: .; clone_size: .; v_call: TRBV10-1
cdr3_aa: CASRAREYEQYF; cdr3_nt: TGTGCCAGCAGGGCCAGGGAATACGAGCAGTACTTC; j_call: TRBJ2-7; d_call: .; clone_size: .; v_call: TRBV27
cdr3_aa: CASSLSGGTRAYEQYF; cdr3_nt: TGTGCCAGCAGCTTAAGTGGCGGGACGCGAGCCTACGAGCAGTACTTC; j_call: TRBJ2-7; d_call: .; clone_size: .; v_call: TRBV7-2
cdr3_aa: CASSAGQGSNQPQHF; cdr3_nt: TGTGCCAGCAGTGCCGGACAGGGTAGCAATCAGCCCCAGCATTTT; j_call: TRBJ1-5; d_call: TRBD1; clone_size: .; v_call: TRBV7-2